The T cell receptor beta chain described here comes from a study of response to subunit inactivated influenza vaccine. Via MiXCR, TCRdb re-called the RT-PCR reads, giving one row per CDR3 protein. The table has fewer than 350,000 distinct CDR3 sequences, about a fifth seen once. Looked up from germline, CDR1 is SQVTM and CDR2 is ANQGSEA. The CDR3 runs to 13 residues. Trimming pared 2 bases from V and 4 bases from J, leaving 10 bases between. As to this clonotype: What it recognizes is unknown.

Regarding the study as a whole: Each seasonal influenza vaccination recruits few new T cells, the authors suggested.

This sequence was found in a man aged 50 to 69 who received an inactivated influenza vaccine. This rearrangement joins TRBV29-1 to TRBJ2-3, with a weak D call TRBD1 (6 bases). This specimen was PBMCs from blood, taken approximately 20 months after vaccination. CDR3 in amino acids: CSVETGRADTQYF. CDR3 DNA sequence: TGCAGCGTTGAAACAGGGCGGGCAGATACGCAGTATTTT.